The 32 T cell receptor beta chains below come from one sample, sequenced in a study of tumor-infiltrating lymphocytes in primary liver carcinoma (dated by TCRdb to 2016 to 2017). Sequenced using an Illumina HiSeq 2500. A constant-region primer and ProtoScript II reverse transcriptase were used to reverse-transcribe TCRbeta-specific cDNA from roughly 480 ng total RNA. Three nested multiplex PCR rounds, following a slightly modified ARM-PCR procedure, were used to build the TCRbeta libraries. Multiplex TRBV1-TRBV30 forward primers and a Cbeta reverse primer were used in the first two PCR rounds, each of which was run for 9 to 11 cycles. Using fastp trimming at Q25 and MiXCR clonotype assembly, TCRdb reanalyzed the public sequencing data and kept in-frame beta chains. Every CDR3 protein is listed once, alongside the most common genes and DNA of its rows. Counted in this sample were 250,000 to 400,000 distinct CDR3 sequences; 50% to 70% of them appeared once. The biggest ten clones account for roughly 9% of the sample.

Blood RNA was extracted from unsorted whole blood using TRIzol reagent, and germline DNA was obtained with the DNeasy Blood & Tissue kit. The sample taken for sequencing was peripheral blood. These receptors all stem from a man aged 35-49 years with primary liver carcinoma and hepatitis B virus infection.

Turning to this clonotype: Its ends do not fully match the called genes, so a read error is possible. The rearrangement uses TRBV5-5 and TRBJ1-3; D remains ambiguous. This CDR3 has 15 residues. Germline CDR1 and CDR2: SGHKS and YYEKEE (reference sequence). The CDR3 protein is CTSSLSRLSGNTIYF. The CDR3 DNA sequence: TGTACCAGCAGCTTGTCCAGGCTCTCTGGAAACACCATATATTTT. The complete variable domain, with remaining parts taken from reference TRBV5-5 and TRBJ1-3, reads DAGVTQSPTHLIKTRGQQVTLRCSPISGHKSVSWYQQVLGQGPQFIFQYYEKEERGRGNFPDRFSARQFPNYSSELNVNALLLGDSALYLCTSSLSRLSGNTIYFGEGSWLTVV.

Points on this clonotype: One base away lies a much larger clone, so this may be a sequencing read error. This rearrangement joins TRBV6-6 to TRBJ2-5, with 7 bases aligning to TRBD2. The junction had 16 bases not matched to a gene; V was cut back by 10 bases and J by 5 bases. The CDR3 loop spans 15 amino acids. CDR1 and CDR2 (germline): MNHNY, SVGAGI (reference sequence). The DNA for the CDR3 is TGTGCCACCAGGAAGCAGCCGGTGACTAGCGAGACCCAGTACTTC. Translating gives CATRKQPVTSETQYF.

The chain employs TRBV18 and TRBJ2-3, with unresolved D. CDR1 and CDR2 (germline): KGHSH, LQKENI. This CDR3 comprises 14 residues. With 2 bases removed from V and 0 bases from J, the gap between germline ends came to 6 bases. CDR3 amino acids: CASSPTHSTDTQYF. The CDR3, as DNA: TGTGCCAGCTCACCAACCCATAGCACAGATACGCAGTATTTT. Supplemented by reference TRBV18 and TRBJ2-3, the full variable domain reads NAGVMQNPRHLVRRRGQEARLRCSPMKGHSHVYWYRQLPEEGLKFMVYLQKENIIDESGMPKERFSAEFPKEGPSILRIQQVVRGDSAAYFCASSPTHSTDTQYFGPGTRLTVL.

The chain joins TRBV5-6 to TRBJ2-5; 7 nucleotides match TRBD1. The CDR3 is made up of 13 amino acids. With V trimmed by 7 bases and J by 4 bases, 7 bases remained unmatched. The germline gives CDR1 SGHDT, CDR2 YYEEEE. CDR3 amino acids: CASGPWDRETQYF. DNA of the CDR3: TGTGCCAGCGGGCCTTGGGACAGAGAGACCCAGTACTTC. The full variable domain, rest sourced from reference TRBV5-6 and TRBJ2-5, is DAGVTQSPTHLIKTRGQQVTLRCSPKSGHDTVSWYQQALGQGPQFIFQYYEEEERQRGNFPDRFSGHQFPNYSSELNVNALLLGDSALYLCASGPWDRETQYFGPGTRLLVL.

The V gene is TRBV28, the J gene TRBJ2-6; 11 bases match TRBD2. The V and J ends lost 3 bases and 2 bases, in that order; junction bases with no gene match: 15. The CDR3 is 21 residues long. The germline CDR1 and CDR2 sequences are MDHEN and SYDVKM. The CDR3 region has the DNA TGTGCCAGCAGTTTCCAATTCCCTAGCGGGAGGAGGAGAGCTGGGGCCAACGTCCTGACTTTC. Its translation: CASSFQFPSGRRRAGANVLTF.

As to this clonotype: A read error may produce the germline difference seen at one junction end. The V gene is TRBV4-3, the J gene TRBJ1-5; a possible D gene is TRBD1 (6 bases). Looked up from germline, CDR1 is LGHNA and CDR2 is YSLEER. This CDR3 has 17 residues. The CDR3 DNA reads TGCGCCAGCGGCCAAAGTTACCAGGGGAAAGGCAATCAGCCCCAGCATTTT. It encodes CASGQSYQGKGNQPQHF.

Of note for this clonotype: This may come from a read error, since a much larger clone is one base off. The J gene is TRBJ1-1, the V gene TRBV5-5; a weak D match, TRBD1 (5 bases). CDR1 is SGHKS and CDR2 is YYEKEE in the germline V gene (reference sequence). CDR3 length equals 11 residues. Written as DNA, the CDR3 is TGTGCCAACAGCACGACAGCAGAAGCTTTCTTT. This translates into CANSTTAEAFF.

Points on this clonotype: No conserved phenylalanine or tryptophan is present at the end of the CDR3, so a read error is the likely explanation. The chain employs TRBV11-2 and TRBJ2-1; tentative D call: TRBD2 (7 bases). Germline assignment: CDR1 SGHAT and CDR2 FQNNGV. This CDR3 has 17 amino acids. The CDR3 here is CASSLGVGGPVSDEQFI. DNA for the CDR3: TGTGCCAGCAGTTTAGGTGTGGGGGGGCCGGTATCGGATGAGCAGTTCATC.

V and J are TRBV6-5 and TRBJ2-7; 10 bases line up with TRBD1. The CDR3 contains 14 residues. V shed 6 bases and J 4 bases; nucleotides not matched to a gene: 6. Germline V gives CDR1 MNHEY, CDR2 SVGAGI. The CDR3, as DNA: TGTGCCAGCAGACGGGACAGGGGTCCGTACGAGCAGTACTTC. It translates to CASRRDRGPYEQYF.

DNA for the CDR3: TGTGCCAGCAGAATTGGGTCAGCGAGAAGCTCCTACAATGAGCAGTTCTTC. Translated, it gives CASRIGSARSSYNEQFF. The genes are TRBV6-6 and TRBJ2-1, with unresolved D. CDR1 MNHNY and CDR2 SVGAGI come from the germline V gene (reference sequence). Deletions cut 6 bases from V and 0 bases from J, with 18 bases between. There are 17 residues in the CDR3.

Of note for this clonotype: A much bigger clone sits one base away, suggesting this may be a read error. V and J are TRBV12-3 or TRBV12-4 and TRBJ2-7; a possible D gene is TRBD1 (6 bases). The ends were cut back, 8 bases at V and 3 bases at J, with 14 bases in the middle. The CDR3 is 13 amino acids. CDR3: CASAPLGGYEQYF. CDR3 in DNA: TGTGCCAGCGCGCCCTTAGGGGGCTACGAGCAGTACTTC.

On this clonotype: A much larger clone lies a single base off, so this may be a read error. It is likely a read error, because the conserved phenylalanine at the end of the CDR3 is missing. The J gene is TRBJ1-5, the V gene TRBV12-3 or TRBV12-4; tentative D call: TRBD1 (6 bases). The germline V and J ends were trimmed by 6 bases and 3 bases, with 12 bases remaining between them. The CDR3 is made up of 14 amino acids. The CDR3 reads CASSKRQVNQPQHL. CDR3 DNA sequence: TGTGCCAGCAGCAAGCGACAGGTCAATCAGCCCCAGCATTTA.

As to this clonotype: Germline is not matched at one junction end, which may reflect a read error. V gene TRBV5-1 combines with J gene TRBJ2-1; 9 bases fit TRBD2. CDR1 and CDR2 from the germline V gene are SGHRS and YFSETQ. CDR3 length equals 17 residues. DNA for the CDR3: TGTGCCAGCAGCTTAGGGATGGTAGCGGGAGTCGACAATGAGCAGTTCTTC. Translating gives CASSLGMVAGVDNEQFF.

The chain recombines TRBV2 with TRBJ1-4; the D gene is possibly TRBD1 (5 bases). V lost 4 bases and J 8 bases, leaving 11 bases between the germline ends. The CDR3 covers 13 residues. In germline, CDR1 is SNHLY, CDR2 FYNNEI. Here the CDR3 reads CASSGVGGEKLFF. CDR3 DNA sequence: TGTGCCAGCAGTGGTGTTGGGGGGGAAAAACTGTTTTTT. Full variable domain (remainder filled in from reference TRBV2 and TRBJ1-4): EPEVTQTPSHQVTQMGQEVILRCVPISNHLYFYWYRQILGQKVEFLVSFYNNEISEKSEIFDDQFSVERPDGSNFTLKIRSTKLEDSAMYFCASSGVGGEKLFFGSGTQLSVL.

Details on this clonotype: One junction end disagrees with the germline gene, perhaps due to a read error. This chain links TRBV11-1 with TRBJ1-6; D gene ambiguous. This CDR3 comprises 13 residues. CDR1 is SGHAT, CDR2 FQDESV, per germline (reference sequence). CDR3 coding DNA: TGTGCTAGCAGCCGTAGACTGGTTTCACCCCTCCACTTT. Translating gives CASSRRLVSPLHF.

With respect to this clonotype: One end of the junction is discordant with germline, which a read error may explain. The gene calls are TRBV11-2 and TRBJ2-3, with TRBD2 matching over 10 bases. The germline gives CDR1 SGHAT, CDR2 FQNNGV. CDR3 size: 15 residues. This chain's CDR3 is CASGWTSGPTDTQYF. The CDR3 bases are TGTGCCAGCGGCTGGACTAGCGGACCCACAGATACACAGTATTTT.

V usage is TRBV11-2 and J usage is TRBJ2-3; D is possibly TRBD2 (6 bases). V was cut by 5 bases and J by 1 base, with 16 bases left in between. The CDR3 covers 16 residues. Per the germline V gene, CDR1 is SGHAT and CDR2 is FQNNGV. CDR3 in DNA: TGTGCCAGCAGCCGAACCATCGGGAGCGGCACAGATACGCAGTATTTT. Protein product: CASSRTIGSGTDTQYF.

As to this clonotype: A clone one base away is much larger, so this may be a read error. V usage is TRBV6-1 and J usage is TRBJ2-7, with TRBD2 matching over 12 bases. Germline trimming cut 2 bases from V and 9 bases from J; bases unmatched to any gene: 8. CDR1 is MNHNS, CDR2 SASEGT, per germline. This CDR3 region has 15 residues. The CDR3 DNA is TGTGCCAGCAGTGAACAAGGGACTAGCGGGTTAGTGCAGTACTTC. This codes for CASSEQGTSGLVQYF.

Worth noting for this clonotype: This may be a read error, as it is one base from a much larger clone. V usage is TRBV24-1 and J usage is TRBJ2-1, with D tentatively TRBD2 (7 bases). CDR3 length equals 14 residues. Germline V gives CDR1 KGHDR, CDR2 SFDVKD. Trimming left V 7 bases short and J 6 bases short, with 15 bases between. DNA for the CDR3: TGTGCCACCAGGGGGGCTAGCGGCTTCAATGAGCAGTTCTTC. This translates into CATRGASGFNEQFF.

A word on this clonotype: As the CDR3 is not closed by the conserved phenylalanine or tryptophan, this likely results from a read error. This chain joins TRBV30 and TRBJ2-5; no clear D gene. Germline loops: CDR1 GTSNPN, CDR2 SVGIG (reference sequence). The CDR3 loop spans 11 amino acids. Trimming stripped 7 bases from V and 4 bases from J, with 10 bases between. CDR3 region: CASEAAETQYL. The CDR3 nucleotides are TGTGCCTCTGAGGCAGCAGAGACCCAGTACCTC.

This clonotype has just a few counts. The chain links TRBV30 to TRBJ2-5; 7 nucleotides align to TRBD2. CDR1 is GTSNPN, CDR2 SVGIG, per germline (reference sequence). This CDR3 is built from 10 residues. With 8 bases clipped from V and 13 bases from J, the junction kept 10 bases outside the gene matches. CDR3 bases: TGTGCCGCTGGGCGGGACTACCCGTACTTC. Translated, it gives CAAGRDYPYF.

A word on this clonotype: Its ends do not fully match the called genes, so a read error is possible. The chain links TRBV29-1 to TRBJ2-4, with TRBD2 matching 10 bases. The CDR3 is made up of 15 amino acids. Germline assignment: CDR1 SQVTM and CDR2 ANQGSEA. The CDR3 nucleotides are TGCAGCGTTGTAGTCCCTAGCGGGAGAGAAAACATTCAGTATTTC. Protein product: CSVVVPSGRENIQYF.

This chain joins TRBV29-1 and TRBJ2-3; TRBD1 might be the D (6 bases). Matching the DNA end better, TRBJ1-5 makes the J call doubtful. Germline CDR1 reads SQVTM; CDR2 reads ANQGSEA. The CDR3 covers 15 residues. The CDR3 spells CSSHGGTGSGDAQHF. The CDR3 DNA is TGCAGCTCTCACGGGGGTACAGGGTCGGGAGATGCGCAGCATTTT.

Worth noting for this clonotype: A read error may explain this, as a much larger clone is one base away. The chain is built from TRBV6-1 and TRBJ2-7, with TRBD1 as a possible D gene (5 bases). The CDR3 is 13 residues long. Germline V CDR1 and CDR2: MNHNS, SASEGT. The DNA of the CDR3 is TGTGCCAACAGTGTACGGACAAGCTACGAGCAGTACTTC. This codes for CANSVRTSYEQYF.

This clonotype has ten or more counts. The chain links TRBV12-3 or TRBV12-4 to TRBJ2-1, with D possibly TRBD2 on 6 matching bases. The V end lost 8 bases, the J end lost 4 bases, and 18 bases lay between the germline ends. CDR3 length: 15 amino acids. The CDR3, as DNA: TGTGCCAGCCGAGCGAGGGGACTCTTGTACAATGAGCAGTTCTTC. Translation gives CASRARGLLYNEQFF.

This clonotype was recorded at least ten times. The chain employs TRBV4-1 and TRBJ2-7; no clear D gene. The CDR3 has 15 amino acids. Per germline, CDR1 MGHRA and CDR2 YSYEKL. The V and J ends lost 0 bases and 4 bases respectively, with 13 bases between them. In DNA form, the CDR3 reads TGCGCCAGCAGCCAAGATAGGGCTGACGGGTACGAGCAGTACTTC. Encoded protein: CASSQDRADGYEQYF.

A word on this clonotype: Just one base apart from a much larger clone, this may be a read error. The chain carries TRBV6-6 and TRBJ2-7, with 8 bases fitting TRBD2. The germline V gene encodes CDR1 MNHNY and CDR2 SVGAGI (reference sequence). J was trimmed by 4 bases and V by 9 bases; bases with no gene match: 11. The CDR3 sequence is 14 residues long. The CDR3 sequence is CASRAGASLYEQYF. CDR3 coding DNA: TGTGCCAGTCGAGCGGGGGCTTCCCTATACGAGCAGTACTTC.

In the case of this clonotype: One base away lies a much larger clone, so this may be a sequencing read error. The V and J genes are TRBV6-5 and TRBJ2-3; weak D call: TRBD1 (5 bases). CDR1 is MNHEY and CDR2 is SVGAGI in the germline V gene. The CDR3 covers 15 residues. Trimming cost V 7 bases and J 7 bases, with 21 bases left between them. The CDR3 loop is CASTPVSGFAHTQYF. CDR3 in DNA: TGTGCCAGCACCCCTGTGTCAGGGTTCGCACATACGCAGTATTTT.

On this clonotype itself: A much larger clonotype is one base distant, so this may be a read error. V and J are TRBV6-2 or TRBV6-3 and TRBJ2-7; D might be TRBD2 (6 bases). The germline CDR1 and CDR2 sequences are MNHEY and SVGEGT. The CDR3 has 13 residues. Trimming cost V 2 bases and J 4 bases, with 9 bases left between them. The chain's CDR3 is CASSYDSGYEQYF. The CDR3 DNA reads TGTGCCAGCAGTTACGATAGCGGATACGAGCAGTACTTC.

A word on this clonotype: The germline gene is not matched at one end of the junction; a read error may be the cause. V gene TRBV11-2 combines with J gene TRBJ2-5; 12 nucleotides align to TRBD2. The length of the CDR3 is 16 residues. CDR1 SGHAT and CDR2 FQNNGV come from the germline V gene. In DNA, the CDR3 is TGTGTCAGCAGCCCTTGGACTAGCGGGAATCGAGAGACCCAGTACTTC. Translation gives CVSSPWTSGNRETQYF.

This clonotype was recorded at least ten times. V is TRBV11-2 and J is TRBJ2-1, with TRBD2 matching 14 bases. The CDR3 is 16 residues long. Germline CDR1 and CDR2: SGHAT and FQNNGV. V dropped 6 bases and J dropped 9; count of bases not matched to a gene: 10. CDR3 amino acids: CASSRTSGRRGVEQFF. In DNA form, the CDR3 reads TGTGCCAGCAGTAGGACTAGCGGGAGGAGAGGGGTTGAGCAGTTCTTC.

This clonotype was recorded many times. One end of the junction does not line up with germline, which may come from a read error. The CDR3 bases are TGTGCCAGCAGTTACCTCTCTGTGGCCAACGTCCTGACTTTC. Translation gives CASSYLSVANVLTF. The chain couples TRBV6-6 to TRBJ2-6; D gene ambiguous. Germline CDR1 reads MNHNY; CDR2 reads SVGAGI (reference sequence). CDR3 size: 14 residues.